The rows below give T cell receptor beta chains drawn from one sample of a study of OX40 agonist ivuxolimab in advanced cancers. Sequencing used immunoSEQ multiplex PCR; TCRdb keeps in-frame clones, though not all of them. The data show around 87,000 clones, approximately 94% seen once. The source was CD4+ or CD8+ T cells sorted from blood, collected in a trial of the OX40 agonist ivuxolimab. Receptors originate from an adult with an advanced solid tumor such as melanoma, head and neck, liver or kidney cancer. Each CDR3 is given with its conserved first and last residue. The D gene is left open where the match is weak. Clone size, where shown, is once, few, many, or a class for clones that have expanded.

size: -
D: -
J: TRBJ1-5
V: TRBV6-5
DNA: TGTGCCAGCAGTTACGCCAATCAGCCCCAGCATTTT
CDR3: CASSYANQPQHF

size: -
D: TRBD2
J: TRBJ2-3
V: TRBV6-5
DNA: TGTGCCAGCAGTTATCAAAGCGGGGGATACACAGATACGCAGTATTTT
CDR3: CASSYQSGGYTDTQYF

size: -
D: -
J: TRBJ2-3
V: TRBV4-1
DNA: TGCGCCAGCAGCCAAGAACCTATTCCAGATACGCAGTATTTT
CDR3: CASSQEPIPDTQYF

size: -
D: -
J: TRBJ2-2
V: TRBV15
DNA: TGTGCCACCAGCAGGCTCCGGAGCGGGGAGCTGTTTTTT
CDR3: CATSRLRSGELFF

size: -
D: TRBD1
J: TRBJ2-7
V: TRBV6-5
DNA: TGTGCCAGCAGTAACCCGGGACAGGGGTCCTACGAGCAGTACTTC
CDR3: CASSNPGQGSYEQYF

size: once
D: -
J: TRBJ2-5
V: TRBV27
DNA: TGTGCCAGCAGTTTCCGCAGGGGCCAAGAGACCCAGTACTTC
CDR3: CASSFRRGQETQYF

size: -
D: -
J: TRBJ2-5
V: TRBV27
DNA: TGTGCCAGCAAGGCCCAGGGGACTGGGCCTTCCCAAGAGACCCAGTACTTC
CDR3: CASKAQGTGPSQETQYF

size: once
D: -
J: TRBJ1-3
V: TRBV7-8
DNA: TGTGCCAGCAGCTTATACGGGGGGTTCGACACCATATATTTT
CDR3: CASSLYGGFDTIYF

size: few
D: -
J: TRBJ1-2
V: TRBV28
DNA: TGTGCCAGCACCCTGGCAGCTATCAACTATGGCTACACCTTC
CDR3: CASTLAAINYGYTF

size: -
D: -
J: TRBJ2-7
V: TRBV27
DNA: TGTGCCTGTTCGAGGGGGACCCTCTACGAGCAGTACTTC
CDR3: CACSRGTLYEQYF

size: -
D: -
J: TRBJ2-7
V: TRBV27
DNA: TGTGCCAGCAGTCCACGTGCTGGGGATCACTCCTACGAGCAGTACTTC
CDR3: CASSPRAGDHSYEQYF

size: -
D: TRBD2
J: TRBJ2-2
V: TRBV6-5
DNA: TGTGCCAGCAGTCAGTTGGGACCGGGGGGCGGGGAGCTGTTTTTT
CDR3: CASSQLGPGGGELFF

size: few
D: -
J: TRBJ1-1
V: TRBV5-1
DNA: TGCGCCAGCAGCTTGGCAGGGTGGAACACTGAAGCTTTCTTT
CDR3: CASSLAGWNTEAFF

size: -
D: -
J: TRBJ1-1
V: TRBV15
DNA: TGTGCCACCAGCAGGCGAGGGGTCGACACTGAAGCTTTCTTT
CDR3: CATSRRGVDTEAFF

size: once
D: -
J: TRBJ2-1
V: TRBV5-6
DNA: TGTGCCAGCAGCGCCTCCAATGAGCAGTTCTTC
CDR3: CASSASNEQFF

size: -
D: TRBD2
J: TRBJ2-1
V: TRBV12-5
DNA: TGTGCTAGTGGTCTGGGACTAGCGGGTTACAATGAGCAGTTCTTC
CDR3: CASGLGLAGYNEQFF

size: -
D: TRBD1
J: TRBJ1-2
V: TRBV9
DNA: TGTGCCAGCAGCGGACTCCGGGACAGGGAAATTAACTATGGCTACACCTTC
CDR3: CASSGLRDREINYGYTF

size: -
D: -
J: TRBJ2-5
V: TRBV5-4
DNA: TGTGCCAGCAGCTTGGTAGGGGCCCAAACCCAGTACTTC
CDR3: CASSLVGAQTQYF

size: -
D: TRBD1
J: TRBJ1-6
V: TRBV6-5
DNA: TGTGCCAGCCATACAGGGGGCAACTCTAATTCACCCCTCCACTTT
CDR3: CASHTGGNSNSPLHF

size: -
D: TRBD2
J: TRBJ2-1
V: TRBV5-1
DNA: TGCGCCAGCAGAATAGCGGGAGGGCAAAATGAGCAGTTCTTC
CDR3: CASRIAGGQNEQFF

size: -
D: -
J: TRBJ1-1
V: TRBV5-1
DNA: TGCGCCAGCAGCTTGTCGGGGGCGACCACTGAAGCTTTCTTT
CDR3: CASSLSGATTEAFF

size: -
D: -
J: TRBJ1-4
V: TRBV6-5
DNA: TGTGCCAGCAGTTACGGGGGCTCTAATGAAAAACTGTTTTTT
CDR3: CASSYGGSNEKLFF

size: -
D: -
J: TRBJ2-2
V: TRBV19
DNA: TGTGCCAGTAGTATCTCGGGGCAGTACACCGGGGAGCTGTTTTTT
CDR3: CASSISGQYTGELFF

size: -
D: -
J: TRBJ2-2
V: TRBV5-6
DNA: TGTGCCAGCAGCTTGGGGGGGCCCGGGGAGCTGTTTTTT
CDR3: CASSLGGPGELFF

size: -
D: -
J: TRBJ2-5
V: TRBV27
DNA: TGTGCCAGCAGTTTGGGAGGGACCCAGTACTTC
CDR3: CASSLGGTQYF

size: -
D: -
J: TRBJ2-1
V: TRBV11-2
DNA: TGTGCCAGCAGCTCCGGGACGGGGGCAGGGAATGAGCAGTTCTTC
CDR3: CASSSGTGAGNEQFF

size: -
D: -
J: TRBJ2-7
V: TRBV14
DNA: TGTGCCAGCAGCCCGAAGAGCGGACCCCCTGACGAGCAGTACTTC
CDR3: CASSPKSGPPDEQYF

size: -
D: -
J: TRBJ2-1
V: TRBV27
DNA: TGTGCCAGCACGGGGTCTTTCTACAATGAGCAGTTCTTC
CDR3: CASTGSFYNEQFF

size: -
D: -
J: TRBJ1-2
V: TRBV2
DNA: TGTGCCAGCAGTGAAATGGGGACGGATTACTATGGCTACACCTTC
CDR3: CASSEMGTDYYGYTF

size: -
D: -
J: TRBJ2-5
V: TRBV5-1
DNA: TGCGCCAGCAGCTTGGGAGGCAGGCCATCTCAAGAGACCCAGTACTTC
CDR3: CASSLGGRPSQETQYF

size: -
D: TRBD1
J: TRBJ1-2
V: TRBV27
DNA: TGTGCCAGCAGTTACGGGACAGGGGGGAACTATGGCTACACCTTC
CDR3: CASSYGTGGNYGYTF

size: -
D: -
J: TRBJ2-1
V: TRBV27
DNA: TGTGCCAGCGCCCCGGGACTCGTCTCCTACAATGAGCAGTTCTTC
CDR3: CASAPGLVSYNEQFF

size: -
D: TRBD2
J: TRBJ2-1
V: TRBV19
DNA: TGTGCCAGTAGTCCGACTAGCGTTACCTACAATGAGCAGTTCTTC
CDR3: CASSPTSVTYNEQFF

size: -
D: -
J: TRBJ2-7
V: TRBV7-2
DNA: TGTGCCAGCAGCGTCAGGGGGGGGAGTGCCTACGAGCAGTACTTC
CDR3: CASSVRGGSAYEQYF

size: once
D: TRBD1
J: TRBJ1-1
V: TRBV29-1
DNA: TGCAGCGTTGAAGACCGGGACAGGGGGAATACTGAAGCTTTCTTT
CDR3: CSVEDRDRGNTEAFF

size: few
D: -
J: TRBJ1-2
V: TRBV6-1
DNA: TGTGCCAGCAGTGTTTCGACAGGTAACCCCTATGGCTACACCTTC
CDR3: CASSVSTGNPYGYTF

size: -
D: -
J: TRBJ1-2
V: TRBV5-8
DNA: TGTGCCAGCAGCTCCGGACTCCTTGACTATGGCTACACCTTC
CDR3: CASSSGLLDYGYTF

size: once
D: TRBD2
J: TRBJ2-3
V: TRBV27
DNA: TGTGCCAGCAGTTTAACAGCGGGGACTAGCACAGATACGCAGTATTTT
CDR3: CASSLTAGTSTDTQYF

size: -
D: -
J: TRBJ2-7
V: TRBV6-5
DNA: TGTGCCAGCAGTTTTACGGGGTACGAGCAGTACTTC
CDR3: CASSFTGYEQYF

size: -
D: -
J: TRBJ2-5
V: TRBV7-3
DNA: TGTGCCAGCAGCTTAAATCACGCCATACAAGAGACCCAGTACTTC
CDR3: CASSLNHAIQETQYF

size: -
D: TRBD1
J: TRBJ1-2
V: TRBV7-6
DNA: TGTGCCAGCAGCCCGGAGACAGGGGTGGGGGGCTACACCTTC
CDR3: CASSPETGVGGYTF

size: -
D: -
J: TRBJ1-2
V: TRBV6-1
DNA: TGTGCCAGCAGCGCTACATGGTTAGATGGCTACACCTTC
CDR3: CASSATWLDGYTF

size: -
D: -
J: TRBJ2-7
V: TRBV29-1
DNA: TGCAGCGTTCAACAGGGATCCTACGAGCAGTACTTC
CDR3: CSVQQGSYEQYF

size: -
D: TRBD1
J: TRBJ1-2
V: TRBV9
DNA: TGTGCCAGCAGGGGAACCGGGACAGGGGAAGGCTACACCTTC
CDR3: CASRGTGTGEGYTF

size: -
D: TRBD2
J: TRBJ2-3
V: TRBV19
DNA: TGTGCCAGTAGTGCGTCCGGGACTAGTTATACGCAGTATTTT
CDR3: CASSASGTSYTQYF

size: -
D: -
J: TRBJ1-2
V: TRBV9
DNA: TGTGCCAGCAGCGTAGTGGGGGCTGGCTACACCTTC
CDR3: CASSVVGAGYTF

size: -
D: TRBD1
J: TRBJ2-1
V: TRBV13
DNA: TGTGCCAGCAGCTCAAGGACAGGCCTGGGACAATGGGAGCAGTTCTTC
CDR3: CASSSRTGLGQWEQFF

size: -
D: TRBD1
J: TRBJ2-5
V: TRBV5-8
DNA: TGTGCCAGCAGCTTCCGGGACAGGGGGCGTAAGGAGACCCAGTACTTC
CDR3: CASSFRDRGRKETQYF

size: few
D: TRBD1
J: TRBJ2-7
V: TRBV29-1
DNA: TGCAGCGTTCTTCCGGACAGGGGATACGAGCAGTACTTC
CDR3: CSVLPDRGYEQYF

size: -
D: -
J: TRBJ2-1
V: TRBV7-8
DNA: TGTGCCAGCAGGGGCTACGACAATGAGCAGTTCTTC
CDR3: CASRGYDNEQFF

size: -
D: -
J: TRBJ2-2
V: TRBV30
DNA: TGTGCCTGGAGTTCAGTCACCGGGGAGCTGTTTTTT
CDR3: CAWSSVTGELFF

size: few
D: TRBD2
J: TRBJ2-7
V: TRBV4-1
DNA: TGCGCCAGCAGCCAGCAGGGACTAGGGGAGTACGAGCAGTACTTC
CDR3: CASSQQGLGEYEQYF

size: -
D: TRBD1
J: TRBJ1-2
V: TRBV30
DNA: TGTGCCTGGCGACAGGGTGCCGATGGCTACACCTTC
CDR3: CAWRQGADGYTF

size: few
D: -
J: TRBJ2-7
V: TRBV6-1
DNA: TGTGCCAGCAGTGAAGCGAGGCACCTCGATCTGGAGCAGTACTTC
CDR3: CASSEARHLDLEQYF

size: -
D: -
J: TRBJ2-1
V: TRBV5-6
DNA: TGTGCCAGCAGCTCGTTCGGCTCCTACAATGAGCAGTTCTTC
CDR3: CASSSFGSYNEQFF

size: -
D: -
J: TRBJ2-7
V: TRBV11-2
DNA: TGTGCCAGCAGCTTAGAGGGAGTAGGCTACGAGCAGTACTTC
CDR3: CASSLEGVGYEQYF

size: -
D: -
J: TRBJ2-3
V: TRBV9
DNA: TGTGCCAGCAGCCCCTGGGGCGCCGGAAATACGCAGTATTTT
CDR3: CASSPWGAGNTQYF

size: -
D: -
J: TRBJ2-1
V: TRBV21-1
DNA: TGTGCCAGCAGCAAAGGGGCAGGGGGCAATGAGCAGTTCTTC
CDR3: CASSKGAGGNEQFF

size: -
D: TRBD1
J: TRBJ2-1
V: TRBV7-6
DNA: TGTGCCAGCAGCCCCTTCATCATGGGGGACAGCGGCCATGAGCAGTTCTTC
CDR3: CASSPFIMGDSGHEQFF

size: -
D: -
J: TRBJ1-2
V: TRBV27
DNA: TGTGCCAGCAGTAACAATAACTATGGCTACACCTTC
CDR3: CASSNNNYGYTF